A single T cell receptor beta chain is shown here with its context. What it recognizes is unknown. The data stem from a study of chemoradiotherapy in HPV16-positive cancers. Study-level points and caveats: During treatment, candidate HPV-specific clones and E7-related motifs expanded in tumor. In HPV16-positive patients, HPV-responsive T-cell expansion tracked better recurrence-free survival.

Sequencing used immunoSEQ multiplex PCR; TCRdb keeps in-frame clones, though not all of them. Of tens of thousands of clones in the sample, 75% to 90% were seen once. The sequencing used blood, collected from a patient who underwent chemoradiotherapy. This TCR derives from a human donor with HPV-associated anogenital cancer.

The CDR3 DNA reads TGTGCCAGCAGTTATGCCGCTAACACTGAAGCTTTCTTT. It yields the protein CASSYAANTEAFF. The chain has TRBV6-1 and TRBJ1-1; no definite D call. Trimming left V 5 bases short and J 2 bases short, with 9 bases between. Germline V gene lookup returns CDR1 MNHNS and CDR2 SASEGT. The CDR3 totals 13 residues.